These 16 T cell receptor beta chains came from one sample sequenced in a study of blood T cell repertoires in COVID-19. Profiling relied on immunoSEQ multiplex PCR, and the TCRdb table lists in-frame clones only, not all of them. The sample lists approximately 150,000 clones; around nine tenths were seen once. The material sequenced was peripheral blood. The receptors come from a woman between 50 and 59 years old with active or convalescent COVID-19.

This clone was recorded a few times. The chain carries TRBV30 and TRBJ1-2, with D possibly being TRBD1 (6 bases). This CDR3 is 15 amino acids long. CDR1 GTSNPN and CDR2 SVGIG come from the germline V gene (reference sequence). The V end was cut by 2 bases, the J end by 8 bases, with 21 bases between. This CDR3 is CAWSKTGKGVEGYTF. DNA of the CDR3: TGTGCCTGGAGTAAAACAGGCAAGGGGGTTGAGGGCTACACCTTC.

This chain connects TRBV11-2 to TRBJ1-3; D not certain. Germline CDR1 reads SGHAT; CDR2 reads FQNNGV. There are 16 residues in the CDR3. The ends were cut back, 2 bases at V and 3 bases at J, with 14 bases in the middle. This chain's CDR3 is CASSLSHEILGNTIYF. The CDR3 region has the DNA TGTGCCAGCAGCTTAAGTCACGAGATACTTGGAAACACCATATATTTT.

This rearrangement joins TRBV3-1 (or the pseudogene TRBV3-2) to TRBJ1-3, with D possibly matching TRBD1 (6 bases). Germline lookup yields CDR1 LGHDT and CDR2 YNNKEL (reference sequence). The CDR3 is 13 amino acids. V lost 1 base to trimming and J lost 7 bases, with 8 bases between them. This CDR3 is CASSQVRGNTIYF. The CDR3 DNA sequence: TGTGCCAGCAGCCAAGTGAGGGGGAACACCATATATTTT.

The V gene is TRBV29-1, the J gene TRBJ2-7, with D maybe TRBD2 (5 bases). This CDR3 is built from 12 residues. Trimming shortened V by 4 bases and J by 5 bases, and 12 bases separated the two germline ends. Germline V gene data show CDR1 as SQVTM and CDR2 as ANQGSEA. This CDR3 reads CSVAMGSDEQYF. The CDR3 coding sequence is TGCAGCGTTGCTATGGGTAGCGACGAGCAGTACTTC.

In its sample, this clone was seen once. The chain combines TRBV29-1 with TRBJ1-2; D gene ambiguous. The CDR3 contains 11 residues. Trimming took 4 bases from V and 4 from J, leaving 7 bases between them. CDR1 is SQVTM, CDR2 ANQGSEA, per germline. The CDR3 spells CSVGAGYGYTF. The CDR3 DNA sequence: TGCAGCGTTGGGGCGGGCTATGGCTACACCTTC.

This sequence joins TRBV29-1 and TRBJ1-2; 10 bases are a match to TRBD1. Germline CDR1 SQVTM, CDR2 ANQGSEA. The CDR3 runs 14 residues. J was trimmed by 6 bases and V by 6 bases; bases with no gene match: 10. In DNA, the CDR3 is TGCAGCGTCGTAGGACAGGGGGATATCGATGGCTACACCTTC. Translated: CSVVGQGDIDGYTF.

The sample holds a few counts of this clone. The chain combines TRBV11-2 with TRBJ2-2; maybe TRBD1 (5 bases). This CDR3 comprises 17 residues. Trimming removed 1 base at V and 7 bases at J, with 19 bases between. Looked up from germline, CDR1 is SGHAT and CDR2 is FQNNGV. CDR3 sequence (DNA): TGTGCCAGCAGCTTAGTTTCCCCAGGGAAAGGAGTCGGGGAGCTGTTTTTT. Amino acid sequence: CASSLVSPGKGVGELFF.

The table lists this clone with a count of one. This rearrangement joins TRBV12-3 or TRBV12-4 to TRBJ2-1, with 7 bases matching TRBD2. V lost 6 bases, J lost 9 bases, and 8 bases stayed unmatched. The length of the CDR3 is 13 residues. Written as DNA, the CDR3 is TGTGCCAGCAGGCCGAGCGGGACTGGTGAGCAGTTCTTC. Amino acid sequence: CASRPSGTGEQFF.

The chain joins TRBV4-1 to TRBJ1-3; a possible D gene is TRBD1 (5 bases). CDR1 MGHRA and CDR2 YSYEKL come from the germline V gene. Trimming removed 2 bases from V and 1 base from J, with 24 bases in between. CDR3 length equals 20 residues. CDR3 sequence reads: CASSQLVMGPGDLSGNTIYF. As DNA, the CDR3 is TGCGCCAGCAGCCAATTGGTTATGGGGCCAGGAGACCTGTCTGGAAACACCATATATTTT.

CDR3 in DNA: TGTGCCAGCAGCTTATTCGCAGGGGGGTACAATGAGCAGTTCTTC. Translating it yields CASSLFAGGYNEQFF. The chain couples TRBV7-9 to TRBJ2-1; tentatively, D is TRBD1 (7 bases). V was shortened by 2 bases and J by 4 bases, with 12 bases between the two germline ends. This CDR3 has 15 amino acids. Germline V gene data show CDR1 as SEHNR and CDR2 as FQNEAQ (reference sequence). Full variable domain (rest looked up from reference TRBV7-9 and TRBJ2-1): DTGVSQNPRHKITKRGQNVTFRCDPISEHNRLYWYRQTLGQGPEFLTYFQNEAQLEKSRLLSDRFSAERPKGSFSTLEIQRTEQGDSAMYLCASSLFAGGYNEQFFGPGTRLTVL.

There are a few counts of this clone. The chain is built from TRBV28 and TRBJ2-7, with a tentative D call TRBD2 (6 bases). Per the germline V gene, CDR1 is MDHEN and CDR2 is SYDVKM. This CDR3 spans 14 amino acids. Trimming removed 4 bases from V and 4 bases from J, with 14 bases in between. The CDR3 region has the DNA TGTGCCAGCAGTTCGATGGGACTTTTATACGAGCAGTACTTC. It is translated as CASSSMGLLYEQYF.

The rearrangement links TRBV6-2 or TRBV6-3 to TRBJ2-1, with D uncertain. The CDR3 consists of 12 residues. The V end was cut by 1 base, the J end by 10 bases, with 8 bases between. Germline CDR1 reads MNHEY; CDR2 reads SVGEGT. The CDR3, as DNA: TGTGCCAGCAGTTACTGGGCCAGGGAGCAGTTCTTC. Protein: CASSYWAREQFF.

This chain links TRBV7-9 with TRBJ1-1, with TRBD1 matching 9 bases. Germline lookup yields CDR1 SEHNR and CDR2 FQNEAQ (reference sequence). CDR3 size: 14 residues. After removal of 5 bases from V and 1 base from J, the junction contained 2 bases not matched to a gene. The DNA of the CDR3 is TGTGCCAGCAGCGTGGGACAGGGGAACACTGAAGCTTTCTTT. Translation gives CASSVGQGNTEAFF.

This clone was seen once. This chain joins TRBV10-3 and TRBJ2-3, with D possibly TRBD2 on 6 matching bases. Trimming shortened V by 2 bases and J by 8 bases, and 14 bases separated the two germline ends. In germline, CDR1 is ENHRY, CDR2 SYGVKD. This CDR3 spans 14 amino acids. CDR3 bases: TGTGCCATCAGTGAGACAAGCGGGCCCCTTACGCAGTATTTT. This encodes CAISETSGPLTQYF.

This clone was observed once. The genes are TRBV24-1 and TRBJ1-1; D possibly corresponds to TRBD1 (6 bases). V was clipped by 10 bases and J by 0 bases, with 20 bases between them. The CDR3 is 16 amino acids. Germline assignment: CDR1 KGHDR and CDR2 SFDVKD. CDR3 protein: CATSIKRTDMNTEAFF. As DNA, the CDR3 is TGTGCCACGAGTATCAAGCGGACAGACATGAACACTGAAGCTTTCTTT.

The chain links TRBV19 to TRBJ2-7; possibly TRBD1 for D (6 bases). With 9 bases removed from V and 7 bases from J, the gap between germline ends came to 22 bases. Germline lookup yields CDR1 LNHDA and CDR2 SQIVND (reference sequence). The CDR3 has 14 amino acids. The CDR3 DNA follows: TGTGCCAGCGCCTTCAGGACAGAGACCTTTGAGCAGTACTTC. Protein sequence: CASAFRTETFEQYF.